The clone carrying this TCR beta chain has more than one count but fewer than ten. Its specificity is not known. This table comes from immunoSEQ multiplex PCR, and its TCRdb copy is limited to in-frame clones, with some not included. Of about 160,000 clones in the sample, 90% were seen once. This entry comes from a study of T cell responses to AZD1222 COVID-19 vaccine. Study in general: Second doses were pooled across both intervals (about 4 or about 12 weeks).

The CDR3 consists of 15 residues. Between the trimmed V and J ends, which lost 7 bases and 0 bases, there was a span of 12 bases. Germline CDR1 is SNHLY and CDR2 is FYNNEI. Study-level results: None of the repertoires were sampled until the peak T cell response had passed. White British donors predominated, females outnumbered males, and clonal diversity was possibly underestimated.

This chain links TRBV2 with TRBJ1-4; D perhaps matches TRBD1 (6 bases). The source material was peripheral blood, sampled on day 0 of AZD1222 vaccination. The TCR was taken from an adult in good health. The CDR3 DNA follows: TGTGCCAGCAAACCGGACAGAGCAACTAATGAAAAACTGTTTTTT. Translation gives CASKPDRATNEKLFF.